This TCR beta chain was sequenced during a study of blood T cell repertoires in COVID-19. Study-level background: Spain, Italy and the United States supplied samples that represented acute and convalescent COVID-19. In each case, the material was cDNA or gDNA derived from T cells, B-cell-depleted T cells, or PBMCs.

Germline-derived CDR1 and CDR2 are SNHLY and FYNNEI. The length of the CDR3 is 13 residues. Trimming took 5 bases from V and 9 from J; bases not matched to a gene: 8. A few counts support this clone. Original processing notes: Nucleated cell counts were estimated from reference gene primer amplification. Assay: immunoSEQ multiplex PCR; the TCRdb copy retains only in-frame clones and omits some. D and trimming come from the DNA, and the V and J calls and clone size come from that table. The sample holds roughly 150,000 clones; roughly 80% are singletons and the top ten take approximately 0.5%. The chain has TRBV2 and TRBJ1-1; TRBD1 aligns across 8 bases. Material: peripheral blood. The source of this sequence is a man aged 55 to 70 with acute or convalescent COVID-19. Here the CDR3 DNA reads TGTGCCAGCAGTTCTGGTAGACAGGGGAAAGCTTTCTTT. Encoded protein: CASSSGRQGKAFF.